This paragraph reports one TCR beta chain. Germline V CDR1 and CDR2: ENHRY, SYGVKD. The CDR3 contains 11 residues. The germline V and J ends were trimmed by 6 bases and 6 bases, with 6 bases remaining between them. Sequenced by immunoSEQ multiplex PCR; TCRdb stores in-frame clones only, minus some. This sample has about 64,000 clones, with roughly 98% found just once. This sample was included in a study of Tregs in tolerant kidney transplant recipients. This receptor was obtained from a human donor who received a combined kidney and bone marrow transplant. The V and J genes are TRBV10-3 and TRBJ2-1, with D hard to call. Specimen: Tregs from blood, collected before the transplant. The CDR3 sequence is CAISTSNEQFF. The CDR3 DNA reads as TGTGCCATCAGCACATCCAATGAGCAGTTCTTC.